The rows below give T cell receptor beta chains drawn from one sample of a study of CD8+CD57+ T cells in acquired aplastic anemia. TCRdb analysed the reads with MiXCR anew, one entry per CDR3 protein. The sample lists 150,000 to 160,000 distinct CDR3 sequences, roughly 54% seen once, with 9.5% to 15% in the top ten. The sample consisted of sorted CD4+, CD8+, or CD8+CD57+ T cells (not recorded which) from PBMCs. All receptors derive from a human donor with aplastic anemia. The CDR3 runs from the conserved cysteine through the conserved F or W. Fields, in order: D gene, V gene, J gene, clone size, CDR3 DNA, CDR3 protein. A D gene is named only where the DNA matches it firmly. The size field is filled for only some rows; it gives once, few, many or a size class.

TRBD1	TRBV7-3	TRBJ2-5	-	TGTGCCAGCAGCTCACAGGGGGTCCTCCAAGAGACCCAGTACTTC	CASSSQGVLQETQYF
-	TRBV7-2	TRBJ1-4	-	TGTGCCAGCAGCTTAGAAGGGGAAAAACTGTTTTTT	CASSLEGEKLFF
TRBD2	TRBV7-9	TRBJ2-1	many	TGTGCCAGCAGCTTAGGCGGGGGGCAGTTCTTC	CASSLGGGQFF
-	TRBV4-1	TRBJ2-7	many	TGCGCCAGCAGCCAAGAATACGTCTCCTACGAGCAGTACTTC	CASSQEYVSYEQYF
TRBD1	TRBV25-1	TRBJ2-5	-	TGTGCCAGCAGTGAAGGGGGGACAGGGAGGGTGGAGACCCAGTACTTC	CASSEGGTGRVETQYF
-	TRBV15	TRBJ2-7	-	TGTGCCACCAGCAGAAATGCCATGTTGGTCTCCAACGAGCAGTACTTC	CATSRNAMLVSNEQYF
-	TRBV4-3	TRBJ2-7	-	TGCGCCAGCAGCCAAGCTGCAGGGAAGACCTACGAGCAGTACTTC	CASSQAAGKTYEQYF
-	TRBV6-1	TRBJ1-1	many	TGTGCCAGCACGGCCGGAGTCGAAACTGAAGCTTTCTTT	CASTAGVETEAFF
-	TRBV19	TRBJ1-2	-	TGTGCCAGCGAGGGGGGTAATGGCTACACCTTC	CASEGGNGYTF
-	TRBV7-3	TRBJ2-5	few	TGTGCCAGCAGCTTAATGGGCGGGGAGACCCAGTACTTC	CASSLMGGETQYF
TRBD1	TRBV2	TRBJ1-5	many	TGTGCCAGCAGTGTAAGTGTGGGGACAGGGCCCAATCAGCCCCAGCATTTT	CASSVSVGTGPNQPQHF
TRBD2	TRBV9	TRBJ2-3	-	TGTGCCAGCAGCGTAGAAGGCGGGAGGGCCTCTGATACGCAGTATTTT	CASSVEGGRASDTQYF
TRBD1	TRBV6-1	TRBJ1-6	many	TGTGCCAGCACCCCTCGCCGGGACAGGGGCACACCCCTCCACTTT	CASTPRRDRGTPLHF
TRBD1	TRBV15	TRBJ1-2	few	TGTGCCACCAGCAGAGGGGCTAGACAGGGGCAAGACTACACCTTC	CATSRGARQGQDYTF
TRBD2	TRBV7-8	TRBJ2-7	-	TGTGCCAGAACCCCCCTAGCGGGGCCCGGGGACGAGCAGTACTTC	CARTPLAGPGDEQYF
-	TRBV4-2	TRBJ2-1	many	TGTGCCAGCAGCCAAGATTGGGACAATGAGCAGTTCTTC	CASSQDWDNEQFF
TRBD1	TRBV5-4	TRBJ2-1	many	TGTGCCAGCACCTCTCCGGGACAGGGTCGGAATGAGCAGTTCTTC	CASTSPGQGRNEQFF
TRBD2	TRBV7-9	TRBJ2-2	-	TGTGCCAGCAGCTTCGGACTAGACGGGGAGCTGTTTTTT	CASSFGLDGELFF
-	TRBV7-8	TRBJ1-1	many	TGTGCCAGCGGACGGGCGTTACTGAACACTGAAGCTTTCTTT	CASGRALLNTEAFF
-	TRBV6-1	TRBJ1-2	-	TGTGCCAGCAGCCAAGAGTCAGGAGGGGCTTTCTATGGCTACACCTTC	CASSQESGGAFYGYTF
TRBD2	TRBV12-3/TRBV12-4	TRBJ2-1	many	TGTGCCAGCAGTGCTTCGGGACTAGCGGGATACAATGAGCAGTTCTTC	CASSASGLAGYNEQFF
-	TRBV9	TRBJ1-5	many	TGTGCCAGCAGCGAAGGTGATGGCAATCAGCCCCAGCATTTT	CASSEGDGNQPQHF
-	TRBV7-9	TRBJ1-2	once	TGTGCCAGCAGCCCCCGGGGGAGAGGCTACACCTTC	CASSPRGRGYTF
TRBD1	TRBV20-1	TRBJ2-5	many	TGCAGTGCCAGGGGACAGTCATGGAAAGAGACCCAGTACTTC	CSARGQSWKETQYF
-	TRBV2	TRBJ2-2	once	TGTGCCAGCAGTGCTAGAGATCTTTACGGGAATGGGGAGCTGTTTTTT	CASSARDLYGNGELFF
-	TRBV14	TRBJ2-1	many	TGTGCCAGCAGCCCTGGTGGTTATGAGCAGTTCTTC	CASSPGGYEQFF
-	TRBV10-3	TRBJ2-2	-	TGTGCCATCAGTGAATGGGGAAACACCGGGGAGCTGTTTTTT	CAISEWGNTGELFF
-	TRBV10-3	TRBJ2-1	many	TGTGCCGGGGGAGGACGGTCGGGATACAATGAGCAGTTCTTC	CAGGGRSGYNEQFF
-	TRBV19	TRBJ2-7	-	TGTGCCAGTACCCCCCATAGGGGGGGAGAGCAGTACTTC	CASTPHRGGEQYF
-	TRBV14	TRBJ1-1	many	TGTGCCAGCAGCCAAGTCTTAAGGGGTGGAACTGAAGCTTTCTTT	CASSQVLRGGTEAFF
-	TRBV12-3/TRBV12-4	TRBJ1-5	many	TGTGCCAGCAGTTCTACGCGGGGAGTTCATCAGCCCCAGCATTTT	CASSSTRGVHQPQHF
-	TRBV11-1	TRBJ2-3	-	TGTGCCAGCAGCTTACATGGGGGCCCGACAGATACGCAGTATTTT	CASSLHGGPTDTQYF
TRBD1	TRBV20-1	TRBJ1-2	-	TGCAGTGCTAGAAGTACAGGGGGCGGGGGCTACACCTTC	CSARSTGGGGYTF
-	TRBV19	TRBJ1-1	-	TGTGCCAGTAGTACTATGGACAGGAACACTGAAGCTTTCTTT	CASSTMDRNTEAFF
-	TRBV24-1	TRBJ2-1	few	TGTGCCACCAGTGGATCCGGCGGGAATGAGCAGTTCTTC	CATSGSGGNEQFF
-	TRBV4-2	TRBJ2-4	few	TGTGCCAGCAGCCTAGAACGGGGCGCCAAAAACATTCAGTACTTC	CASSLERGAKNIQYF
TRBD2	TRBV20-1	TRBJ2-5	few	TGCAGTGCTAGGGGGACTAGTGCCTTTGTGGAGACCCAGTACTTC	CSARGTSAFVETQYF
TRBD2	TRBV2	TRBJ2-1	-	TGTGCCAGCAGCCCGGGACTAGGCAATGAGCAGTTCTTC	CASSPGLGNEQFF
-	TRBV4-3	TRBJ2-7	-	TGCGCCAGCAGCCAAGCCCGAGGGGCCTACGAGCAGTACTTC	CASSQARGAYEQYF
-	TRBV24-1	TRBJ2-1	-	TGTGCCACCAGTGATCAGGGCAGGGGTTTCTACAATGAGCAGTTCTTC	CATSDQGRGFYNEQFF
-	TRBV2	TRBJ1-4	-	TGTGCCGGGCGGTACGGACGAAATGAAAAACTGTTTTTT	CAGRYGRNEKLFF